The TCR beta chain described here comes from a study of T cell repertoires in cytomegalovirus infection. Turning to the study itself: Selected CMV epitopes included recently identified HLA-C-restricted ones as well as well-studied HLA-B-restricted ones. Study-wide points: Summed public TCR beta family frequency identified CMV carriers bearing the relevant HLA.

TCRdb processed the reads anew with MiXCR; each CDR3 protein has one entry. The repertoire has 380,000 or so distinct CDR3 sequences, just under 35% of them found once; the top ten carry around an eighth. Trimming left V 6 bases short and J 6 bases short, with 17 bases between. This CDR3 has 13 amino acids. CDR1 is SQVTM and CDR2 is ANQGSEA in the germline V gene. Note on this clonotype: What it binds is unknown.

The chain has TRBV29-1 and TRBJ1-2; a possible D gene is TRBD1 (5 bases). This clonotype originated in a human donor in good health (CMV status not recorded). Some clones in this sample may be carry-over from other donors' samples. The sample here was cultured PBMCs, taken from culture after CMV antigen stimulation. CDR3 amino acids: CSVLGAGLDGYTF. Here the CDR3 DNA reads TGCAGCGTCCTAGGGGCAGGACTGGATGGCTACACCTTC.